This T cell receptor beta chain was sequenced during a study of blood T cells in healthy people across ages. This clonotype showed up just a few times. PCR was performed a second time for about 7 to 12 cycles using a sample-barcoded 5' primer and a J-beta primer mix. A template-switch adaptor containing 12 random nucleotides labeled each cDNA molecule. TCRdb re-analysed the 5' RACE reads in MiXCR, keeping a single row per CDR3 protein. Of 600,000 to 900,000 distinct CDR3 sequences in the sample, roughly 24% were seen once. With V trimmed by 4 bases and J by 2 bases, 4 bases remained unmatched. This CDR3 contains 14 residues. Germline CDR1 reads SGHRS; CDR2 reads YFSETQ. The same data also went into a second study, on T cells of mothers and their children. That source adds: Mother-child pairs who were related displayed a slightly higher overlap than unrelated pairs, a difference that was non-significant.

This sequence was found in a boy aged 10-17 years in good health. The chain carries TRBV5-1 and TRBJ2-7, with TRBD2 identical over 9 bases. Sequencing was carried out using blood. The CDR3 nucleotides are TGCGCCAGCAGCCAGCGGGGGGCCCCCTACGAGCAGTACTTC. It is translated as CASSQRGAPYEQYF. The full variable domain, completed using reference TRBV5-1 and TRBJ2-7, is KAGVTQTPRYLIKTRGQQVTLSCSPISGHRSVSWYQQTPGQGLQFLFEYFSETQRNKGNFPGRFSGRQFSNSRSEMNVSTLELGDSALYLCASSQRGAPYEQYFGPGTRLTVT.